The 27 T cell receptor beta chains presented below share a single source sample, sequenced in a study of cytotoxic CD8 clonotypes in ibrutinib-treated CLL (dated by TCRdb to about 2021). Library generation was performed with the immunoSEQ multiplex PCR assay. The table comes from immuneACCESS by way of TCRdb, which keeps in-frame sequences with V and J called. Part of the clones is missing from these tables; in studies checked, under half for an unresolved V gene and the rest for unknown reasons. The sample profile shows under 300,000 clones; around 76% of them were found once. The top ten constitute around 5.3% of the sample. In light of the paper, this sample's time point label describes: progressive disease on ibrutinib. The sample was PBMCs, taken at disease progression, from a patient treated with ibrutinib. These receptors were obtained from a human donor with chronic lymphocytic leukemia.

The V call is TRBV6-6, the J call TRBJ1-6, with 10 bases lining up with TRBD1. J gave up 7 bases and V 4 bases, and 4 bases lay outside the gene matches. CDR1 MNHNY and CDR2 SVGAGI come from the germline V gene (reference sequence). CDR3 size: 15 residues. Written as DNA, the CDR3 is TGTGCCAGCAGTTCGGGACAGGGGATAAATTCACCCCTCCACTTT. Translating it yields CASSSGQGINSPLHF.

In regard to this clone: This sample includes further DNA sequences coding for the same CDR3. The gene calls are TRBV9 and TRBJ2-7, with D tentatively TRBD1 (7 bases). The CDR3 has 14 amino acids. V lost 0 bases and J lost 4, with 11 bases in between. CDR1 SGDLS and CDR2 YYNGEE come from the germline V gene. This CDR3 is CASSVGQGGYEQYF. The CDR3 bases are TGTGCCAGCAGCGTAGGGCAGGGGGGATACGAGCAGTACTTC.

V usage is TRBV5-1 and J usage is TRBJ2-2; either TRBD1 or TRBD2 may supply D (5 bases each). Per the germline V gene, CDR1 is SGHRS and CDR2 is YFSETQ. V shed 2 bases and J shed 5 bases, with 7 bases lying between them. CDR3 size: 13 residues. In DNA form, the CDR3 reads TGCGCCAGCAGCTTCGGGGCTACCGGGGAGCTGTTTTTT. Protein: CASSFGATGELFF.

The CDR3, as DNA: TGCGCCAGCAGCTTGGACCTCAGGGGGCGAGGTGAAAAACTGTTTTTT. Amino acids: CASSLDLRGRGEKLFF. The genes are TRBV5-1 and TRBJ1-4; 8 nucleotides align to TRBD1. V was pared by 0 bases and J by 7 bases, with 8 bases of the junction left unmatched. This CDR3 is 16 amino acids long. CDR1 is SGHRS, CDR2 YFSETQ, per germline.

The V and J genes are TRBV10-3 and TRBJ1-4; a possible D gene is TRBD1 (5 bases). With 6 bases removed from V and 3 bases from J, the gap between germline ends came to 14 bases. CDR3 length equals 15 residues. Germline V gene data show CDR1 as ENHRY and CDR2 as SYGVKD. Here the CDR3 reads CAISPKGSPNEKLFF. For the CDR3, the DNA is TGTGCCATCAGCCCGAAGGGGTCACCTAATGAAAAACTGTTTTTT.

The chain combines TRBV20-1 with TRBJ1-1; D unclear. The V and J ends lost 3 bases and 8 bases respectively, with 10 bases between them. This CDR3 comprises 11 residues. Germline CDR1 reads DFQATT; CDR2 reads SNEGSKA (reference sequence). The DNA for the CDR3 is TGCAGTGCTAGGGGCACGAGGGAAGCTTTCTTT. Encoded protein: CSARGTREAFF.

The chain couples TRBV6-5 to TRBJ1-2, with D possibly matching TRBD1 (6 bases). There are 15 residues in the CDR3. V was cut by 2 bases and J by 2 bases, with 12 bases left in between. CDR1 and CDR2 (germline): MNHEY, SVGAGI. As DNA, the CDR3 is TGTGCCAGCAGTTACGGGGCAGGGACAAACTATGGCTACACCTTC. It specifies CASSYGAGTNYGYTF.

The J gene is TRBJ2-2, the V gene TRBV27; D ambiguous. Per the germline V gene, CDR1 is MNHEY and CDR2 is SMNVEV (reference sequence). This CDR3 contains 13 residues. Trimming cost V 5 bases and J 4 bases, with 8 bases left between them. This chain's CDR3 is CASSPWPTGELFF. The CDR3 DNA is TGTGCCAGCAGTCCCTGGCCCACCGGGGAGCTGTTTTTT.

The table lists this clone with a count of one. The chain couples TRBV21-1 to TRBJ2-5; the DNA was not compared with TRBD2, the D call given in the table. TRBV21-1 is an annotated pseudogene. This CDR3 comprises 14 residues. CDR3 protein: CASSTPGGGETQYF. CDR3 bases: TGTGCCAGCAGCACTCCCGGTGGGGGGGAGACCCAGTACTTC.

This chain uses TRBV29-1 with TRBJ2-7, with 7 positions matching TRBD1. The CDR3 runs to 13 residues. Germline assignment: CDR1 SQVTM and CDR2 ANQGSEA. Trimming at V came to 2 bases and at J to 3 bases, leaving 4 bases not matched to a gene. The CDR3: CSVEKGDSYEQYF. The CDR3 coding sequence is TGCAGCGTTGAAAAAGGGGACAGCTACGAGCAGTACTTC.

The chain recombines TRBV9 with TRBJ2-2; D could derive from TRBD1 or TRBD2 (6 bases each). The germline CDR1 and CDR2 sequences are SGDLS and YYNGEE. The V end was cut by 4 bases, the J end by 0 bases, with 10 bases between. The CDR3 runs to 15 residues. CDR3: CASSQRGANTGELFF. Here the CDR3 DNA reads TGTGCCAGCAGCCAAAGGGGGGCGAACACCGGGGAGCTGTTTTTT.

The V gene is TRBV11-2, the J gene TRBJ2-7, with a tentative D call TRBD2 (6 bases). Germline V gene sequence: CDR1 SGHAT, CDR2 FQNNGV. The CDR3 runs 14 residues. V lost 1 base and J lost 4, with 11 bases in between. CDR3 nucleotide sequence: TGTGCCAGCAGCTTAGGGAGGGCAGTATACGAGCAGTACTTC. Encoded protein: CASSLGRAVYEQYF.

The chain recombines TRBV18 with TRBJ1-5; the match to TRBD1 covers 9 bases. The germline V gene encodes CDR1 KGHSH and CDR2 LQKENI. This CDR3 comprises 15 residues. Trimming removed 2 bases from V and 7 bases from J; junction bases left unmatched: 6. The CDR3 spells CASSPETGGGQPQHF. DNA for the CDR3: TGTGCCAGCTCACCAGAGACAGGGGGTGGCCAGCCCCAGCATTTT.

The chain joins TRBV2 to TRBJ2-2; D is uncertain. This CDR3 comprises 15 residues. Deletions cut 1 base from V and 3 bases from J, with 9 bases between. Germline lookup yields CDR1 SNHLY and CDR2 FYNNEI. The CDR3 coding sequence is TGTGCCAGCAGTGAAGTCGGAGCGTACACCGGGGAGCTGTTTTTT. This encodes CASSEVGAYTGELFF.

The chain employs TRBV28 and TRBJ1-2; D call uncertain. Germline V gene lookup returns CDR1 MDHEN and CDR2 SYDVKM. The CDR3 is 16 amino acids. The V end was cut by 2 bases, the J end by 8 bases, with 21 bases between. The DNA of the CDR3 is TGTGCCAGCAGTTTACCACTCAACAGAGCCGTTGGGGGCTACACCTTC. Amino acids: CASSLPLNRAVGGYTF.

J is TRBJ1-4 and V is TRBV7-9, with D perhaps matching TRBD1 (6 bases). The germline gives CDR1 SEHNR, CDR2 FQNEAQ (reference sequence). Trimming stripped 5 bases from V and 4 bases from J, with 11 bases between. The CDR3 loop spans 14 amino acids. The CDR3 DNA is TGTGCCAGCAGCAAACAGGGCTATAATGAAAAACTGTTTTTT. Translation gives CASSKQGYNEKLFF.

This clone was observed a single time. This chain links TRBV2 with TRBJ2-3; TRBD1 matches 8 bases. The V segment lost 7 bases and the J segment 3 bases; nucleotides outside the gene matches: 3. The germline gives CDR1 SNHLY, CDR2 FYNNEI. CDR3 size: 13 residues. CDR3 residues: CASTHRGTDTQYF. Here the CDR3 DNA reads TGTGCCAGCACCCACAGGGGGACAGATACGCAGTATTTT.

This chain links TRBV18 with TRBJ2-5, with D perhaps TRBD1 (5 bases). The ends were cut back, 1 base at V and 4 bases at J, with 13 bases in the middle. Germline V lookup: CDR1 KGHSH, CDR2 LQKENI. The CDR3 has 15 amino acids. CDR3 nucleotides: TGTGCCAGCTCACCACTTCCAAGGGGTGGAGAGACCCAGTACTTC. It specifies CASSPLPRGGETQYF.

This clone was seen a single time. V is TRBV28 and J is TRBJ2-7; D may be TRBD1 (6 bases). Germline values: CDR1 MDHEN, CDR2 SYDVKM. V lost 3 bases to trimming and J lost 1 base, with 13 bases between them. The CDR3 contains 15 residues. Here the CDR3 DNA reads TGTGCCAGCAGTTTCGGGCAGGGGTGGTCCTACGAGCAGTACTTC. Its translation: CASSFGQGWSYEQYF.

The chain couples TRBV19 to TRBJ1-2; the D is unclear. The V end lost 4 bases, the J end lost 5 bases, and 14 bases lay between the germline ends. Germline V gene sequence: CDR1 LNHDA, CDR2 SQIVND (reference sequence). There are 14 residues in the CDR3. The DNA for the CDR3 is TGTGCCAGTAGTACCGTTGCCTCGGGGTATGGCTACACCTTC. This translates into CASSTVASGYGYTF.

This clone came up once. The V gene is TRBV10-3, the J gene TRBJ2-5; 7 bases map to TRBD2. Germline values: CDR1 ENHRY, CDR2 SYGVKD. The CDR3 contains 15 residues. Losses at the gene ends were 0 bases for V and 5 bases for J; bases not matched to a gene: 6. CDR3 protein: CAISESGGSGETQYF. The DNA of the CDR3 is TGTGCCATCAGTGAGTCGGGCGGGAGTGGGGAGACCCAGTACTTC.

This clone was counted a few times. The chain links TRBV27 to TRBJ2-7; D may be TRBD1 or TRBD2 (5 bases each). The CDR3 contains 13 residues. Germline-derived CDR1 and CDR2 are MNHEY and SMNVEV (reference sequence). V lost 6 bases, J lost 2 bases, and 11 bases lay in between. The chain's CDR3 is CASRPQGAYEQYF. CDR3 in DNA: TGTGCCAGCAGACCGCAGGGAGCCTACGAGCAGTACTTC.

The rearrangement uses TRBV2 and TRBJ2-1, with 9 nucleotides matching TRBD2. Trimming took 7 bases from V and 2 from J; bases not matched to a gene: 12. The length of the CDR3 is 17 residues. Germline V CDR1 and CDR2: SNHLY, FYNNEI. The CDR3 DNA reads TGTGCCAGCAAGGGCGGGGGGGCCTTTAGGGCCTACAATGAGCAGTTCTTC. It yields the protein CASKGGGAFRAYNEQFF.

The gene calls are TRBV7-6 and TRBJ2-6; D gene unclear. V shed 8 bases and J shed 0 bases, with 14 bases lying between them. Germline CDR1 is SGHVS and CDR2 is FNYEAQ. There are 16 residues in the CDR3. The CDR3 here is CASPDVWGSGANVLTF. The CDR3 DNA reads TGTGCCAGCCCCGATGTTTGGGGCTCTGGGGCCAACGTCCTGACTTTC.

This clone came up a few times. The chain recombines TRBV9 with TRBJ1-2; tentative D call: TRBD1 (5 bases). Trimming pared 2 bases from V and 4 bases from J, leaving 6 bases between. The CDR3 contains 12 residues. Germline V gene data show CDR1 as SGDLS and CDR2 as YYNGEE. CDR3 sequence: CASSVGTYGYTF. The CDR3 nucleotides are TGTGCCAGCAGCGTCGGGACCTATGGCTACACCTTC.

V is TRBV12-5 and J is TRBJ1-5, with D uncertain. V was cut by 2 bases and J by 8 bases, with 4 bases left in between. Germline values: CDR1 LGHNT, CDR2 FRNRAP. The CDR3 covers 11 residues. The CDR3 DNA follows: TGTGCTAGTGGTTTGCTGGAGCCCCAGCATTTT. This translates into CASGLLEPQHF. The whole variable domain, filled in from reference TRBV12-5 and TRBJ1-5, reads DARVTQTPRHKVTEMGQEVTMRCQPILGHNTVFWYRQTMMQGLELLAYFRNRAPLDDSGMPKDRFSAEMPDATLATLKIQPSEPRDSAVYFCASGLLEPQHFGDGTRLSIL.

The J gene is TRBJ1-1, the V gene TRBV29-1; D gene ambiguous. The CDR3 runs 14 residues. The germline gives CDR1 SQVTM, CDR2 ANQGSEA. With 0 bases removed from V and 8 bases from J, the gap between germline ends came to 16 bases. The CDR3 DNA sequence: TGCAGCGTTGAAGACACGTTCGACTCGAAAGAAGCTTTCTTT. Its protein is CSVEDTFDSKEAFF.